A single sample gave rise to the 21 T cell receptor delta chains below, sequenced in a study of Vδ1+ human thymocytes. Study observations and caveats: Thymic TRG and TRD repertoires appeared highly polyclonal.

Sequences come from RNA converted to cDNA by reverse transcription. The CDR3 regions were amplified by multiplex PCR from V-gene primers to a constant-region primer. With CATT, TCRdb re-called clones from the multiplex PCR reads. The sample holds tens of thousands of delta-chain clones, less than 20% seen once. Their antigens remain unidentified. Sequencing used Vdelta1+ gamma-delta thymocytes from the thymus. Subset meaning: FACS-sorted CD3+ TCRalphabeta- TCRVdelta1+ TCRVdelta2- thymocytes. These receptors were collected from a boy in the first two years of life who had congenital heart surgery.

This clone has more than one count but fewer than ten. The V and J genes are TRDV1 and TRDJ1; 8 bases agree with TRDD3. Trimming cost V 2 bases and J 0 bases; bases outside gene matches: 23. The CDR3 loop spans 22 amino acids. In germline, CDR1 is TSWWSYY, CDR2 QGS. Here the CDR3 reads CALGEAPSLVLGVNFNTDKLIF. The CDR3 nucleotides read TGTGCTCTTGGGGAAGCGCCTTCCCTCGTACTGGGGGTAAACTTTAACACCGATAAACTCATCTTT.

The genes are TRDV1 and TRDJ1, with D tentatively TRDD2 (6 bases). Germline lookup yields CDR1 TSWWSYY and CDR2 QGS. The CDR3 runs to 15 residues. V lost 2 bases and J lost 8, with 18 bases in between. CDR3 DNA: TGTGCTCTTGGGGAAATCCTTCCCCTGGCACCCAAACTCATCTTT. Translated: CALGEILPLAPKLIF.

The chain employs TRDV1 and TRDJ1; TRDD3 matches at 10 bases. V lost 3 bases to trimming and J lost 7 bases; unmatched junction nucleotides: 17. The CDR3 has 18 residues. Germline assignment: CDR1 TSWWSYY and CDR2 QGS. CDR3: CALGDRSYVWGISPKLIF. In DNA form, the CDR3 reads TGTGCTCTTGGGGATCGTTCCTACGTCTGGGGGATATCACCTAAACTCATCTTT.

The rearrangement joins TRDV1 to TRDJ1; TRDD3 matches 9 bases. V lost 2 bases, J lost 0 bases, and 22 bases stayed unmatched. Germline loops: CDR1 TSWWSYY, CDR2 QGS. The CDR3 has 22 residues. The CDR3 region is CALGEFRSPITWGYADTDKLIF. The CDR3 bases are TGTGCTCTTGGGGAATTTAGAAGTCCGATCACATGGGGATACGCGGACACCGATAAACTCATCTTT.

The V call is TRDV1, the J call TRDJ1, with TRDD3 identical over 8 bases. The V gene's germline CDR1 is TSWWSYY and CDR2 QGS. This CDR3 comprises 19 residues. V shed 1 base and J 0 bases; nucleotides not matched to a gene: 13. DNA for the CDR3: TGTGCTCTTGGGGAACCCCTGCTCCGACTGGGGGTCAACACCGATAAACTCATCTTT. This encodes CALGEPLLRLGVNTDKLIF.

The table lists this clone with a few counts. The genes are TRDV1 and TRDJ1, with 9 bases aligning to TRDD2. Germline-derived CDR1 and CDR2 are TSWWSYY and QGS. This CDR3 comprises 20 residues. The trim removed 3 bases at V and 3 bases at J, leaving 20 bases unmatched. The DNA of the CDR3 is TGTGCTCTTGGGGAGCCTTCCTACTACCGGCACTCACCGGCGCCCGATAAACTCATCTTT. Translating it yields CALGEPSYYRHSPAPDKLIF.

This clone was detected once. Different DNA sequences within this sample yield the same CDR3. The J gene is TRDJ1, the V gene TRDV1, with 8 positions matching TRDD2. Looked up from germline, CDR1 is TSWWSYY and CDR2 is QGS. This CDR3 comprises 24 residues. The trim removed 9 bases at V and 0 bases at J, leaving 36 bases unmatched. The CDR3 DNA is TGTGCTCTGCGTACTACAACGCCAAAAGGCCTTCCTATGCGCGACTGGTGGTACACCGATAAACTCATCTTT. Amino acids: CALRTTTPKGLPMRDWWYTDKLIF.

V gene TRDV1 combines with J gene TRDJ1, with 8 bases identical to TRDD3. Per germline, CDR1 TSWWSYY and CDR2 QGS. Losses at the gene ends were 2 bases for V and 1 base for J; bases not matched to a gene: 18. This CDR3 has 20 residues. CDR3 protein: CALGEIGQLNWGSCTDKLIF. The DNA of the CDR3 is TGTGCTCTTGGGGAAATAGGGCAATTAAACTGGGGGTCCTGCACCGATAAACTCATCTTT.

The chain recombines TRDV1 with TRDJ1, with 13 bases that match TRDD3. This CDR3 comprises 24 residues. The ends lost 0 bases at V and 3 bases at J; junction bases unmatched: 25. The V gene's germline CDR1 is TSWWSYY and CDR2 QGS. CDR3 sequence: CALGELGGYPSYGQLGDTADKLIF. In DNA, the CDR3 is TGTGCTCTTGGGGAACTAGGCGGGTATCCTTCCTACGGTCAACTGGGGGATACGGCCGATAAACTCATCTTT.

V gene TRDV1 combines with J gene TRDJ1, with 9 nucleotides matching TRDD3. The CDR3 totals 15 residues. V shed 1 base, J shed 4 bases, and the junction held 4 bases outside the gene matches. From germline, CDR1 is TSWWSYY and CDR2 QGS. DNA for the CDR3: TGTGCTCTTGGGGAACGGGCCTGGGGGATCGATAAACTCATCTTT. This encodes CALGERAWGIDKLIF.

V gene TRDV1 combines with J gene TRDJ1; no firm D call. V lost 1 base, J lost 0 bases, and 12 bases lay in between. Germline assignment: CDR1 TSWWSYY and CDR2 QGS. CDR3 size: 16 residues. The CDR3 DNA is TGTGCTCTTGGGGAACGACCCCCTGTCCACACCGATAAACTCATCTTT. It translates to CALGERPPVHTDKLIF.

The chain joins TRDV1 to TRDJ1; 13 bases fit TRDD3. CDR1 is TSWWSYY and CDR2 is QGS in the germline V gene. This CDR3 spans 19 amino acids. Germline trimming cut 8 bases from V and 1 base from J; bases unmatched to any gene: 16. The CDR3 is CALLAFPHWGIRATDKLIF. CDR3 nucleotides: TGTGCTCTTCTCGCCTTTCCTCACTGGGGGATACGAGCCACCGATAAACTCATCTTT.

J is TRDJ1 and V is TRDV1; 8 bases are shared with TRDD3. This CDR3 has 18 amino acids. V shed 0 bases and J 0 bases; nucleotides not matched to a gene: 9. Germline loops: CDR1 TSWWSYY, CDR2 QGS. CDR3 sequence (DNA): TGTGCTCTTGGGGAACTGTCGCGGGGGATAGAGTACACCGATAAACTCATCTTT. Its protein product is CALGELSRGIEYTDKLIF.

In its sample, this clone was seen a few times. The chain links TRDV1 to TRDJ1; 11 positions agree with TRDD3. V lost 4 bases, J lost 0 bases, and 10 bases stayed unmatched. The CDR3 sequence is 18 residues long. CDR1 and CDR2 (germline): TSWWSYY, QGS. The DNA for the CDR3 is TGTGCTCTTGGGGGAAACTGGGGGATAAGAGAGTACACCGATAAACTCATCTTT. Translating it yields CALGGNWGIREYTDKLIF.

This chain connects TRDV1 to TRDJ1; TRDD3 aligns across 11 bases. There are 18 residues in the CDR3. The germline V gene encodes CDR1 TSWWSYY and CDR2 QGS. Trimming took 0 bases from V and 7 from J; bases not matched to a gene: 13. DNA of the CDR3: TGTGCTCTTGGGGAACTGGTACCTACGAACTGGGGGATAGGTAAACTCATCTTT. It yields the protein CALGELVPTNWGIGKLIF.

The gene calls are TRDV1 and TRDJ1; 13 positions agree with TRDD3. Trimming removed 5 bases from V and 2 bases from J; junction bases left unmatched: 17. The germline gives CDR1 TSWWSYY, CDR2 QGS. CDR3 length: 20 residues. The CDR3 sequence is CALGKGTHWGIRVSTDKLIF. CDR3 DNA: TGTGCTCTTGGGAAGGGGACTCACTGGGGGATACGCGTATCAACCGATAAACTCATCTTT.

The chain links TRDV1 to TRDJ1; no clear D. This CDR3 spans 15 amino acids. Germline loops: CDR1 TSWWSYY, CDR2 QGS. Between the trimmed V and J ends, which lost 1 base and 0 bases, there was a span of 9 bases. In nucleotides, the CDR3 is TGTGCTCTTGGGGAACGCTACGGATACACCGATAAACTCATCTTT. It specifies CALGERYGYTDKLIF.

Only a few counts were recorded for this clone. The same CDR3 can be traced to other DNA sequences in this sample. The chain has TRDV1 and TRDJ1; D is ambiguous. From germline, CDR1 is TSWWSYY and CDR2 QGS. The CDR3 spans 15 residues. Deletions cut 3 bases from V and 0 bases from J, with 11 bases between. DNA for the CDR3: TGTGCTCTTGGGGATTCCCCAGGGTACACCGATAAACTCATCTTT. It codes for CALGDSPGYTDKLIF.

This clone was recorded a few times. This chain joins TRDV1 and TRDJ1; TRDD3 agrees at 11 bases. Germline loops: CDR1 TSWWSYY, CDR2 QGS. The CDR3 is 20 residues long. J lost 2 bases, V lost 0 bases, and 14 bases had no gene match. CDR3 DNA sequence: TGTGCTCTTGGGGAACTAGAATTCCGAATGCTGGGGGATACTACCGATAAACTCATCTTT. Protein product: CALGELEFRMLGDTTDKLIF.

This clone was seen more than once but under ten times. The gene calls are TRDV1 and TRDJ1, with D unclear. CDR1 is TSWWSYY, CDR2 QGS, per germline. This CDR3 is built from 15 residues. V gave up 2 bases and J gave up 5 bases, with 15 bases separating them. The CDR3 nucleotides are TGTGCTCTTGGGGAAATAGGCCGTAACCAAGATAAACTCATCTTT. Translation: CALGEIGRNQDKLIF.

This clone was observed a handful of times. The chain uses TRDV1 and TRDJ1, with 11 bases aligning to TRDD3. Germline values: CDR1 TSWWSYY, CDR2 QGS. Trimming at V came to 1 base and at J to 8 bases, leaving 15 bases not matched to a gene. The CDR3 spans 18 residues. The CDR3 sequence: CALGEPLLRVGGYGKLIF. As DNA, the CDR3 is TGTGCTCTTGGGGAACCCCTCCTACGGGTTGGGGGATACGGGAAACTCATCTTT.